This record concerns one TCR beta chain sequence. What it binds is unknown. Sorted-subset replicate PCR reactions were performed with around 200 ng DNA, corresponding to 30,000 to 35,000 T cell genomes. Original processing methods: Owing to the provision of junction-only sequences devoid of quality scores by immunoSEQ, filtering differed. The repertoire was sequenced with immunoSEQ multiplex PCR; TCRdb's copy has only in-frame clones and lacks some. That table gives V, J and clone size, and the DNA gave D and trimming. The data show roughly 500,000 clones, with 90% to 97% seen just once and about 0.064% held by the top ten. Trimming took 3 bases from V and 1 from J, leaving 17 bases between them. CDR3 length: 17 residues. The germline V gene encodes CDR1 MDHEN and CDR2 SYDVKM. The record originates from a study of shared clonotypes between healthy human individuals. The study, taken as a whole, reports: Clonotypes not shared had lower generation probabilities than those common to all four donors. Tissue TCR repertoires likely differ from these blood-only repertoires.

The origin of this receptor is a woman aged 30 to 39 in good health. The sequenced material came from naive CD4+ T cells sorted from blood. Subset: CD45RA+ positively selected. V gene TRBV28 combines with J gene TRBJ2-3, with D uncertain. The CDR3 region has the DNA TGTGCCAGCAGTTTTCTTCTCCCCAAGCCTGGCACAGATACGCAGTATTTT. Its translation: CASSFLLPKPGTDTQYF. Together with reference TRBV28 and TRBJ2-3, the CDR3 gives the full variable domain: DVKVTQSSRYLVKRTGEKVFLECVQDMDHENMFWYRQDPGLGLRLIYFSYDVKMKEKGDIPEGYSVSREKKERFSLILESASTNQTSMYLCASSFLLPKPGTDTQYFGPGTRLTVL.